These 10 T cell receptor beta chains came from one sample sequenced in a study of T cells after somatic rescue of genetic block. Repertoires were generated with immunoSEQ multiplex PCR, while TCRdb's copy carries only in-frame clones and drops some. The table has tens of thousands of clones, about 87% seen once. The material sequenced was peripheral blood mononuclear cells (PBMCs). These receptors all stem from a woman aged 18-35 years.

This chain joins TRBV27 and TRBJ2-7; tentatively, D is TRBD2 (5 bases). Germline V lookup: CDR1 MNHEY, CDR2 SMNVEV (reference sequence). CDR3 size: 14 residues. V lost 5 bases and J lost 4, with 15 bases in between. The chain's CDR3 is CASSRAARTYEQYF. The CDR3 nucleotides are TGTGCCAGCAGTCGGGCGGCCCGGACTTACGAGCAGTACTTC.

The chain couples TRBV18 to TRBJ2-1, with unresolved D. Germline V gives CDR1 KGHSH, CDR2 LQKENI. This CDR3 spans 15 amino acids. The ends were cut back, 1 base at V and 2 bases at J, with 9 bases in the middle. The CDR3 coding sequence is TGTGCCAGCTCACCACTGAGAGGACCCTACAATGAGCAGTTCTTC. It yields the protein CASSPLRGPYNEQFF.

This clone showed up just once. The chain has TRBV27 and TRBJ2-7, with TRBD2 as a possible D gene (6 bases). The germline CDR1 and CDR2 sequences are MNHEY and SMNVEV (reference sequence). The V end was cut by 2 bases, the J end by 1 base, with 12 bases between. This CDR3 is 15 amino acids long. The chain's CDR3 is CASSLRAGRSYEQYF. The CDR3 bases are TGTGCCAGCAGTTTACGGGCGGGAAGGTCCTACGAGCAGTACTTC.

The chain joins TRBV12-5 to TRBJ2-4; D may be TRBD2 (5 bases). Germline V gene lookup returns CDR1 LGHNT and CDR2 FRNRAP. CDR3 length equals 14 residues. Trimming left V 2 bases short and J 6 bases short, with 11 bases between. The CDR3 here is CASGLSPGLNIQYF. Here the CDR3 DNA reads TGTGCTAGTGGTTTGTCCCCGGGATTAAACATTCAGTACTTC.

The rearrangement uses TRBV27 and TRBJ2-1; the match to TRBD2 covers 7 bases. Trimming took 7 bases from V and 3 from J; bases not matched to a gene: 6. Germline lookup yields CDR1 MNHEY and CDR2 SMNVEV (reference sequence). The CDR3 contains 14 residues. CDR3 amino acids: CASKASGDYNEQFF. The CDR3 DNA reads TGTGCCAGCAAGGCTAGCGGAGACTACAATGAGCAGTTCTTC.

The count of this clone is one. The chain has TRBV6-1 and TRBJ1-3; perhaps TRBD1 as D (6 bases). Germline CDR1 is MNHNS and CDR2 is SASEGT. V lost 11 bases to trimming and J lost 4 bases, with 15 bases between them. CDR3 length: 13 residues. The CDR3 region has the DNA TGTGCCGGCTCCCGAGGGGGGGGAAACACCATATATTTT. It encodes CAGSRGGGNTIYF.

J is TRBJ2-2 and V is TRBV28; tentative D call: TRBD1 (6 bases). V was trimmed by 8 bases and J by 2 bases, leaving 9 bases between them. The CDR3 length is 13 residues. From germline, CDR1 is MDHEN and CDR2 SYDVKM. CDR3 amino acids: CASLQGNTGELFF. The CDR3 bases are TGTGCCAGCCTACAGGGTAACACCGGGGAGCTGTTTTTT.

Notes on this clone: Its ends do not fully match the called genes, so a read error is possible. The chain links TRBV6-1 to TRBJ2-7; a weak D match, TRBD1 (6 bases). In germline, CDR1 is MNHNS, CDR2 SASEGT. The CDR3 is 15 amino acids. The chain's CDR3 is CASRERTALRGEQYF. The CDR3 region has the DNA TGTGCCAGCCGTGAAAGGACAGCCCTTAGGGGCGAGCAGTACTTC.

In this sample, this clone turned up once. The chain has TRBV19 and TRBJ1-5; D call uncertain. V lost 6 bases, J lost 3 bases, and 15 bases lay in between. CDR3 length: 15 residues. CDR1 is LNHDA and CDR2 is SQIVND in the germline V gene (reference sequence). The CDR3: CASRPSWELNQPQHF. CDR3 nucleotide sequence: TGTGCCAGTAGGCCCTCATGGGAGCTCAATCAGCCCCAGCATTTT.

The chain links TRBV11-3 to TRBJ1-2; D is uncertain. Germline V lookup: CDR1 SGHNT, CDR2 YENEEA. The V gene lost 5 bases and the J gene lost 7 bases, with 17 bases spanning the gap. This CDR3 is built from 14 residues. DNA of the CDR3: TGTGCCAGCAGCCCAGACCCCAACCCGGTTGGCTACACCTTC. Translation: CASSPDPNPVGYTF.